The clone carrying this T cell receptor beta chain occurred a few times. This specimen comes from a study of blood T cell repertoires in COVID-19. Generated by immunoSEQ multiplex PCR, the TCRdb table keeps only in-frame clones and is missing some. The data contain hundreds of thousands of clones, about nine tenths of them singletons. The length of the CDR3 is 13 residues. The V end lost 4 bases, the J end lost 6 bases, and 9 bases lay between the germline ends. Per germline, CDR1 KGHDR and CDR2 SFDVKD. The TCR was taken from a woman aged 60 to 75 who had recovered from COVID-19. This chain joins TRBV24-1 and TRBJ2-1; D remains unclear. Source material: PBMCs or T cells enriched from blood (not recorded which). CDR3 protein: CATSDPVANEQFF. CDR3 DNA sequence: TGTGCCACCAGTGACCCGGTCGCCAATGAGCAGTTCTTC.